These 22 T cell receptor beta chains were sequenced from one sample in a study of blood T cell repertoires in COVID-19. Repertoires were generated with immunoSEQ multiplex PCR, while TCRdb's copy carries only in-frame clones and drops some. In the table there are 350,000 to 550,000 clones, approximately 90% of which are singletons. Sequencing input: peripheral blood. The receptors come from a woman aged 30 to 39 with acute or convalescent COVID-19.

Here the CDR3 reads CASSLARYTGELFF. DNA of the CDR3: TGCGCCAGCAGCTTGGCGCGGTACACCGGGGAGCTGTTTTTT. The chain is built from TRBV5-1 and TRBJ2-2; the D is unclear. The CDR3 spans 14 residues. Per germline, CDR1 SGHRS and CDR2 YFSETQ. V was clipped by 0 bases and J by 3 bases, with 6 bases between them.

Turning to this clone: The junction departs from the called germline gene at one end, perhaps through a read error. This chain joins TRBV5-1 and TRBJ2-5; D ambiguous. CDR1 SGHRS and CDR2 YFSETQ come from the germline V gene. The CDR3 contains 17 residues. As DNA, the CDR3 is TGCGCCAGCAGCTTGGGGGCCAGGTCTCCTCCGCAAGAGACCCGGTACTTC. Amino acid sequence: CASSLGARSPPQETRYF.

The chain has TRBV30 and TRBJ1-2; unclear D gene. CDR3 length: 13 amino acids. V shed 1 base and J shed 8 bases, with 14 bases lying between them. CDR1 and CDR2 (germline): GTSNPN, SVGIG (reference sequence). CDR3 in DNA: TGTGCCTGGAGTGACGTGGCAGGCCGGGGCTACACCTTC. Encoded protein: CAWSDVAGRGYTF. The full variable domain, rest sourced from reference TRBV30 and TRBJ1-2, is SQTIHQWPATLVQPVGSPLSLECTVEGTSNPNLYWYRQAAGRGLQLLFYSVGIGQISSEVPQNLSASRPQDRQFILSSKKLLLSDSGFYLCAWSDVAGRGYTFGSGTRLTVV.

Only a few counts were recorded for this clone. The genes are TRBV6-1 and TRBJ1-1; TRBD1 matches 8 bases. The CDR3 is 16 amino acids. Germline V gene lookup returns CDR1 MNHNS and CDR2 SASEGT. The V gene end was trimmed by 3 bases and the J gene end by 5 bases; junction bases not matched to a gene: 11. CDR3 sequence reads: CASSDGPRTGKTEAFF. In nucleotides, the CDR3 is TGTGCCAGCAGTGACGGACCTCGGACAGGGAAGACTGAAGCTTTCTTT.

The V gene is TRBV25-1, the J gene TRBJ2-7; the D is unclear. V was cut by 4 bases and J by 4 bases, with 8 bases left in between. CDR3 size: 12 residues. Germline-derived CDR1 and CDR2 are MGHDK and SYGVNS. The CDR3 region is CASSANMYEQYF. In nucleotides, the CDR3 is TGTGCCAGCAGTGCGAACATGTACGAGCAGTACTTC.

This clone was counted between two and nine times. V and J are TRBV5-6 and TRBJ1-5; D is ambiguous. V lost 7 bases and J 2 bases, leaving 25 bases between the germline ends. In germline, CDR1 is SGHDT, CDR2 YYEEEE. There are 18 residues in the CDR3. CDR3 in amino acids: CASSLGSGRTNGNQPQHF. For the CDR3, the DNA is TGTGCCAGCTCGCTTGGGTCAGGAAGAACGAATGGCAATCAGCCCCAGCATTTT. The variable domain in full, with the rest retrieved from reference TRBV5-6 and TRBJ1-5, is DAGVTQSPTHLIKTRGQQVTLRCSPKSGHDTVSWYQQALGQGPQFIFQYYEEEERQRGNFPDRFSGHQFPNYSSELNVNALLLGDSALYLCASSLGSGRTNGNQPQHFGDGTRLSIL.

The CDR3 DNA sequence: TGTGCCAGCCTAGGGTTAGCGGGGTCCAGGGGACCTCATCAGCCCCAGCATTTT. Translated, it gives CASLGLAGSRGPHQPQHF. V usage is TRBV21-1 and J usage is TRBJ1-5. TRBV21-1 is given as a pseudogene. The CDR3 sequence is 18 residues long.

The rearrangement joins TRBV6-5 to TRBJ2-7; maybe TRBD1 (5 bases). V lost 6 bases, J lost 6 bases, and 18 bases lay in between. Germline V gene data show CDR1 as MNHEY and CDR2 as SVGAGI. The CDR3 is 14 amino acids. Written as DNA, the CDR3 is TGTGCCAGCAGCCAAGACAGAACCTTCACCGAGCAGTACTTC. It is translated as CASSQDRTFTEQYF.

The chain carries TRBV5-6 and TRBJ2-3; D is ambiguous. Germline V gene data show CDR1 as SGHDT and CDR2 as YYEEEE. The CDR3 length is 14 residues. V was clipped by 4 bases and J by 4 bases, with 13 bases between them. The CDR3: CASSRSAFSDTQYF. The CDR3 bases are TGTGCCAGCAGCCGGAGCGCGTTTTCAGATACGCAGTATTTT.

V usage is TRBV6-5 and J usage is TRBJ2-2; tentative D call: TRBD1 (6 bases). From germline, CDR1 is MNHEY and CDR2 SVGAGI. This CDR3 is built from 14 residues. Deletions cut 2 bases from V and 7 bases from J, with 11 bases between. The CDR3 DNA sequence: TGTGCCAGCAGTTACAGGGGGTCGGTCGGGGAGCTGTTTTTT. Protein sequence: CASSYRGSVGELFF.

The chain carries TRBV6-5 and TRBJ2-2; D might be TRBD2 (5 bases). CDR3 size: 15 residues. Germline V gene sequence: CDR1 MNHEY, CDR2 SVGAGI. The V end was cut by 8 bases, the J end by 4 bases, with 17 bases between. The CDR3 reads CASRAEIAITGELFF. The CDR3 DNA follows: TGTGCCAGCCGGGCCGAAATAGCGATCACCGGGGAGCTGTTTTTT.

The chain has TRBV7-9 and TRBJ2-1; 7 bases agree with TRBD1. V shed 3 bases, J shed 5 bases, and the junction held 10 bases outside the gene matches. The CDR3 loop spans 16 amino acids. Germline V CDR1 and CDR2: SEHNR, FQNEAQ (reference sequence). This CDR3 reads CASSFTPGQTDNEQFF. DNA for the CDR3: TGTGCCAGCAGCTTCACCCCGGGACAGACTGACAATGAGCAGTTCTTC. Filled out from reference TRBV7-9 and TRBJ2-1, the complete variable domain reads DTGVSQNPRHKITKRGQNVTFRCDPISEHNRLYWYRQTLGQGPEFLTYFQNEAQLEKSRLLSDRFSAERPKGSFSTLEIQRTEQGDSAMYLCASSFTPGQTDNEQFFGPGTRLTVL.

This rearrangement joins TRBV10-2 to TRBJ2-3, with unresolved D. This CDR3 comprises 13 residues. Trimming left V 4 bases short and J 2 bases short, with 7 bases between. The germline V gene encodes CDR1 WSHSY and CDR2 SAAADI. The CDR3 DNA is TGCGCCAGCAGTGTGTTCTACACAGATACGCAGTATTTT. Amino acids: CASSVFYTDTQYF.

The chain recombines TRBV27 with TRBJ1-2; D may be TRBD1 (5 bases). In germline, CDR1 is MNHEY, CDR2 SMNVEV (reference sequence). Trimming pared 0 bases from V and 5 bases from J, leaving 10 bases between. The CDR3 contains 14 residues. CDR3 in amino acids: CASSLSGGRYGYTF. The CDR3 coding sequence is TGTGCCAGCAGTTTATCGGGGGGTCGGTATGGCTACACCTTC.

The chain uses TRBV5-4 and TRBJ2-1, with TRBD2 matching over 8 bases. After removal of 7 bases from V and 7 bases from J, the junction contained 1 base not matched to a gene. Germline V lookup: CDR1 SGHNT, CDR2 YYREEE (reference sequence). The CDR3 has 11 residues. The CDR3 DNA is TGTGCCAGCCTAGCGGGTAATGAGCAGTTCTTC. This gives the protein CASLAGNEQFF.

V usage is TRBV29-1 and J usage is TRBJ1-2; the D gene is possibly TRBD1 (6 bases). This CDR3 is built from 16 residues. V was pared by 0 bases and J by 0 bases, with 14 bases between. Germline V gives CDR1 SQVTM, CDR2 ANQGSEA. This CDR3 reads CSVEDIFRGSNYGYTF. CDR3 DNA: TGCAGCGTTGAAGATATTTTCAGGGGCTCTAACTATGGCTACACCTTC. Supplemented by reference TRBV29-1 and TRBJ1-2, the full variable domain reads SAVISQKPSRDICQRGTSLTIQCQVDSQVTMMFWYRQQPGQSLTLIATANQGSEATYESGFVIDKFPISRPNLTFSTLTVSNMSPEDSSIYLCSVEDIFRGSNYGYTFGSGTRLTVV.

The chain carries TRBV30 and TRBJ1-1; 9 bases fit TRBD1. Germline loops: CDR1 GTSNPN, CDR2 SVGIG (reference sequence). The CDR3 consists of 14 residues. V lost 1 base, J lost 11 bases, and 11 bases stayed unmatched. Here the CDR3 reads CAWSGDREATRAFF. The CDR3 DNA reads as TGTGCCTGGAGTGGGGACAGGGAGGCGACGAGGGCTTTCTTT.

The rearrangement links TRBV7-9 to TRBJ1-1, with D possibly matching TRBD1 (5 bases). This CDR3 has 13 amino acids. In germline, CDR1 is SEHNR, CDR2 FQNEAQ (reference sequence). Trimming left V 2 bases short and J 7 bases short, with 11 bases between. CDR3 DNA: TGTGCCAGCAGCTTACTCTCAGACAGTGAAGCTTTCTTT. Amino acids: CASSLLSDSEAFF.

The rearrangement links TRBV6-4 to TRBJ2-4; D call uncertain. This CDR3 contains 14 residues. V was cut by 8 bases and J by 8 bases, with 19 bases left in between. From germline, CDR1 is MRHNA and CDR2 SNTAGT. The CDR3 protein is CASLFHPVRDIQYF. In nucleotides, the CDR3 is TGTGCCAGCTTATTTCACCCGGTCCGGGACATTCAGTACTTC.

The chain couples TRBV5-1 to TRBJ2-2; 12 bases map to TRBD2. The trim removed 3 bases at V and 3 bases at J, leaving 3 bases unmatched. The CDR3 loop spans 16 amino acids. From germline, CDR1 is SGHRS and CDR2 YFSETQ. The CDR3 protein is CASSSSGGADTGELFF. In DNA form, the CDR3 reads TGCGCCAGCAGCTCTAGCGGGGGGGCCGACACCGGGGAGCTGTTTTTT. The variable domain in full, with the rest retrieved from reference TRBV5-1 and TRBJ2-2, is KAGVTQTPRYLIKTRGQQVTLSCSPISGHRSVSWYQQTPGQGLQFLFEYFSETQRNKGNFPGRFSGRQFSNSRSEMNVSTLELGDSALYLCASSSSGGADTGELFFGEGSRLTVL.

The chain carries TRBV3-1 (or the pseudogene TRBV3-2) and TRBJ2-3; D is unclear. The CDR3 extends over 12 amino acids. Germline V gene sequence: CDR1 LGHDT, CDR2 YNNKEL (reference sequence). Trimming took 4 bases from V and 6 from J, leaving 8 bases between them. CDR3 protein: CASSPFGDTQYF. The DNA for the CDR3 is TGTGCCAGCAGCCCCTTCGGGGATACGCAGTATTTT.

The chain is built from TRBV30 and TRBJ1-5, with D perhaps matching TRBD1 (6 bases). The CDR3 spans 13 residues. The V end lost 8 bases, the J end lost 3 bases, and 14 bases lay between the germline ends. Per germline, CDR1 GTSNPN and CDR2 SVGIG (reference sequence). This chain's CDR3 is CAGSQGFNQPQHF. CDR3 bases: TGTGCCGGCTCTCAGGGGTTCAATCAGCCCCAGCATTTT.